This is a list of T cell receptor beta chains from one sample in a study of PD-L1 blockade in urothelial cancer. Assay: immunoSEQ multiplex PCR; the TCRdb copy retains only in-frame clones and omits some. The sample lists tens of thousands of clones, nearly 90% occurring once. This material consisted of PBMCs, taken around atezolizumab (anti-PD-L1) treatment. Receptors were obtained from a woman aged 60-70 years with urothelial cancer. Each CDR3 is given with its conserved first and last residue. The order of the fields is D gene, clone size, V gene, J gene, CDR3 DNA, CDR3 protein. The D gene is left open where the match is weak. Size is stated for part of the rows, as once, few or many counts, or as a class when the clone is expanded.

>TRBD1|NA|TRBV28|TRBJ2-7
TGTGCCAGCAGGAAGGACAGGGAATACGAGCAGTACTTC
CASRKDREYEQYF
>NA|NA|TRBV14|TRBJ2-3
TGTGCCAGCAGCTCCGGACTCCGCACAGATACGCAGTATTTT
CASSSGLRTDTQYF
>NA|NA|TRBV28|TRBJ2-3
TGTGCCAGCAGTTTAGCCCAGTCCACGCAGTATTTT
CASSLAQSTQYF
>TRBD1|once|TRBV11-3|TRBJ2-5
TGTGCCAGCAGCTTAGCTGGACAGGGAAGCCAAGAGACCCAGTACTTC
CASSLAGQGSQETQYF
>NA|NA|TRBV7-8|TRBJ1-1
TGTGCCAGCAGCCGCTCTCGGGGTGAAGCTTTCTTT
CASSRSRGEAFF
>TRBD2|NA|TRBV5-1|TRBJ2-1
TGCGCCAGCGATTCCAGCGGGAGCCTACATGAGCAGTTCTTC
CASDSSGSLHEQFF
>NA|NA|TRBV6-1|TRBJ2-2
TGTGCCAGCAGTGTAGTCCCGAACACCGGGGAGCTGTTTTTT
CASSVVPNTGELFF
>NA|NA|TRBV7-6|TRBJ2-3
TGTGCCAGCAGCTTAGCTGGCACTAGGGCAGATACGCAGTATTTT
CASSLAGTRADTQYF
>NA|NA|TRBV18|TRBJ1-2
TGTGCCAGCTCTCCAGGGAGGGATACCTATGGCTACACCTTC
CASSPGRDTYGYTF
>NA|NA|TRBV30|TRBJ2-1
TGTGCCTGGAATACCGGGACTGGGAACAATGAGCAGTTCTTC
CAWNTGTGNNEQFF
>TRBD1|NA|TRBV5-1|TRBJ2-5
TGCGCCAGCAGCGGGGGACAGAGTCAAGAGACCCAGTACTTC
CASSGGQSQETQYF
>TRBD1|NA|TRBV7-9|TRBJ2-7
TGTGCCAGCAGCTCGACAGGGACCCCCTACGAGCAGTACTTC
CASSSTGTPYEQYF
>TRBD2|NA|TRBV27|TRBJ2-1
TGTGCCAGCAGCGTAGCGGGTGCGGGGTACAATGAGCAGTTCTTC
CASSVAGAGYNEQFF
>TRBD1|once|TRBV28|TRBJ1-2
TGTGCCAGCAGCCCAGCCGGGACAGGCTATGGCTACACCTTC
CASSPAGTGYGYTF
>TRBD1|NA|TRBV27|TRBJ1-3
TGTGCCAGCAGTCTGACAGGGCTATTCTCTGGAAACACCATATATTTT
CASSLTGLFSGNTIYF
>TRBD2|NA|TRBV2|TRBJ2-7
TGTGCCAGCCTAAGAGGAGAGGGACTAGCTCCACGGGGGTGCTTC
CASLRGEGLAPRGCF
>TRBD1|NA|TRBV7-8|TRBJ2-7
TGTGCCAGCAGCTTAGGGGACAGGGGTGGCGAGCAGTACTTC
CASSLGDRGGEQYF
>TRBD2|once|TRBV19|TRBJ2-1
TGTGCCACCAACGGACTAGCGGGAAGACTGGGTTCCTACAATGAGCAGTTCTTC
CATNGLAGRLGSYNEQFF
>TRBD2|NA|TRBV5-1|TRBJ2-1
TGCGCCAGCAGCTACGAAGCGGGGTCCTACAATGAGCAGTTCTTC
CASSYEAGSYNEQFF
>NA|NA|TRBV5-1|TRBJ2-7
TGCGCCAGCAGCTTGTGGGGGCAGGACGATTCCTACGAGCAGTACTTC
CASSLWGQDDSYEQYF
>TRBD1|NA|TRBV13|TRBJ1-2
TGTGCCAGCAGCTATTTACAGGGGGCGGAAGGCTACACCTTC
CASSYLQGAEGYTF
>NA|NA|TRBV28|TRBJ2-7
TGTGCCAGCAGTTTGAGAGGAAAGTCCTACGAGCAGTACTTC
CASSLRGKSYEQYF
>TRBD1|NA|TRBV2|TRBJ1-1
TGTGCCACCGGGACAGGGTACGCGGGCACTGAAGCTTTCTTT
CATGTGYAGTEAFF
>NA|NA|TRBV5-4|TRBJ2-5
TGTGCCAGCAGCTTGCCGGGCCAAGAGACCCAGTACTTC
CASSLPGQETQYF
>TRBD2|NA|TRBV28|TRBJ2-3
TGTGCCAGCAGTTTATCACCCGTCCCGGGACTAGCGGGAGGTCCAGATACGCAGTATTTT
CASSLSPVPGLAGGPDTQYF
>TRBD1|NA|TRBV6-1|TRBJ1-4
TGTGCCAGCAGCGAAAACAGGGGGCATCAAGAAAAACTGTTTTTT
CASSENRGHQEKLFF
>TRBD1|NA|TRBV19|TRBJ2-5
TGTGCCAGTAGTATTCGACAGGGGTTCCAAGAGACCCAGTACTTC
CASSIRQGFQETQYF
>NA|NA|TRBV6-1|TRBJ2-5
TGTGCCAGCAGAAAGACAGGCGGTGAAGGGGCCCAGTACTTC
CASRKTGGEGAQYF
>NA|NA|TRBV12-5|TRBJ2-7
TGTGCTAGTGGTTTTGGGGAGGCCTACGAGCAGTACTTC
CASGFGEAYEQYF
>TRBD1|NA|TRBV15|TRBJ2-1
TGTGCCACCAGCACCCCGGGACAGGGCTACAATGAGCAGTTCTTC
CATSTPGQGYNEQFF
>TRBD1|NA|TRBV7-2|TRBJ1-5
TGTGCCAGCAGCTTACAGGGGGCTACGATGGGCAATCAGCCCCAGCATTTT
CASSLQGATMGNQPQHF
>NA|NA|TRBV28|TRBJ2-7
TGTGCCAGCAGTTTAAACAGCCCCGCTCTGCAGTACTTC
CASSLNSPALQYF
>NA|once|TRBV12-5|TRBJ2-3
TGTGCTAGTGGTTTAGGGCAGGGAACTAGCACAGATACGCAGTATTTT
CASGLGQGTSTDTQYF
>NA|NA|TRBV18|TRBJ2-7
TGTGCCAGCTCACCAACTTACAGGGGAGGCGAGCAGTACTTC
CASSPTYRGGEQYF
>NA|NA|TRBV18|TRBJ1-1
TGTGCCAGCTCACCACCGAACAGGGTGTCTGAAGCTTTCTTT
CASSPPNRVSEAFF
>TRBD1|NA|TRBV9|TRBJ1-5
TGTGCCAGCAGCGGGGGACAGGGTACGCTCGATCAGCCCCAGCATTTT
CASSGGQGTLDQPQHF
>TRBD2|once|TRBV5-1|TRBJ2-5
TGCGCCAGCAGCTTACCCCAAACTAGCGGGATGGGAAGAGAGACCCAGTACTTC
CASSLPQTSGMGRETQYF
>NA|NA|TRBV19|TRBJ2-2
TGTGCCACCACGCGCGCAGACTCGAACACCGGGGAGCTGTTTTTT
CATTRADSNTGELFF
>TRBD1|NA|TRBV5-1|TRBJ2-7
TGCGCCAGCAGCTCCGGGACAGGGGTTAGCGAGCAGTACTTC
CASSSGTGVSEQYF
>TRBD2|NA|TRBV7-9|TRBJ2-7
TGTGCCAGCAGCCTCTCTAGCGGGAGCGAGCAGTACTTC
CASSLSSGSEQYF